This T cell receptor (beta chain) was captured by sequencing in a study of T cell repertoires in cytomegalovirus infection. The study, taken as a whole, reports: CMV carriers with the relevant HLA were identified by cumulative public TCR beta family frequency.

TCRdb ran MiXCR on the reads and lists one entry per CDR3 protein. The sample comprises approximately 910,000 distinct CDR3 sequences, around 30% of which are singletons, and about an eighth rests with the top ten. Notes on this clonotype: Antigen: not known.

Trimming left V 0 bases short and J 3 bases short, with 20 bases between. The CDR3 covers 18 residues. Germline V lookup: CDR1 WSHSY, CDR2 SAAADI. The TCR was taken from a human donor in good health (CMV status not recorded). Some clones in this sample may be carry-over from other donors' samples. Material: cultured CD8+ T cells from PBMCs, obtained from culture after CMV antigen stimulation. This chain joins TRBV10-2 and TRBJ1-1; perhaps TRBD1 as D (5 bases). The CDR3 here is CASSESFVWFQGDTEAFF. The CDR3 nucleotides are TGCGCCAGCAGTGAGTCATTCGTCTGGTTTCAGGGTGACACTGAAGCTTTCTTT.